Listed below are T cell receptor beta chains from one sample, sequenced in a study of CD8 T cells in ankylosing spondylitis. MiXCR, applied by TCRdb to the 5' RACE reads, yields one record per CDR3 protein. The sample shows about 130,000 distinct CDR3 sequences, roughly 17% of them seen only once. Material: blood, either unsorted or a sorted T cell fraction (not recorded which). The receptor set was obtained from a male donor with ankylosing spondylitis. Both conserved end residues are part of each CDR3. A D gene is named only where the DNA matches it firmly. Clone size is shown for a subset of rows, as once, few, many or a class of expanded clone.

CSARVTGESLGYTF,TGCAGTGCTAGAGTAACAGGGGAGTCTCTTGGCTACACCTTC,TRBJ1-2,few,TRBD1,TRBV20-1
CASSRGLAGNYEQYF,TGTGCCAGCAGCCGAGGACTAGCGGGAAACTACGAGCAGTACTTC,TRBJ2-7,-,TRBD2,TRBV14
CASSYRGGREAGELFF,TGTGCCAGCAGTTACCGCGGTGGCAGGGAGGCCGGGGAGCTGTTTTTT,TRBJ2-2,few,-,TRBV6-2/TRBV6-3
CASSVDPGAGIQYF,TGTGCCAGCAGCGTCGACCCGGGGGCGGGCATTCAGTACTTC,TRBJ2-4,-,-,TRBV2
CSVFPGLAAVEQFF,TGCAGCGTTTTCCCAGGACTAGCGGCAGTGGAGCAGTTCTTC,TRBJ2-1,many,TRBD2,TRBV29-1
CASSVGSGVANTGELFF,TGTGCCAGCAGCGTAGGTAGTGGGGTGGCGAACACCGGGGAGCTGTTTTTT,TRBJ2-2,-,-,TRBV9
CASSHELAGVHEQYF,TGTGCCAGCAGCCATGAACTAGCGGGAGTTCACGAGCAGTACTTC,TRBJ2-7,-,TRBD2,TRBV3-1
CSVVQGLGYTF,TGCAGCGTTGTACAGGGGCTGGGCTACACCTTC,TRBJ1-2,few,TRBD1,TRBV29-1
CASSEDGNTIYF,TGTGCCAGCAGTGAAGACGGAAACACCATATATTTT,TRBJ1-3,few,-,TRBV3-1
CASSSLAGGTSEQFF,TGTGCCAGCAGTTCCTTAGCGGGAGGCACAAGTGAGCAGTTCTTC,TRBJ2-1,few,TRBD2,TRBV27
CASSPGLADYNEQFF,TGTGCCAGCAGTCCCGGACTAGCGGACTACAATGAGCAGTTCTTC,TRBJ2-1,-,TRBD2,TRBV27
CASSLDISEQFF,TGTGCCAGCAGTCTGGACATTTCCGAGCAGTTCTTC,TRBJ2-1,-,-,TRBV12-3/TRBV12-4
CASSFGGEDEQFF,TGTGCCAGCAGCTTCGGAGGGGAAGATGAGCAGTTCTTC,TRBJ2-1,few,-,TRBV7-9
CASSFFASGIANTGELFF,TGTGCCAGCAGCTTCTTTGCTAGCGGGATCGCGAACACCGGGGAGCTGTTTTTT,TRBJ2-2,-,TRBD2,TRBV7-7
CSARAGNSYEQYF,TGCAGTGCTAGAGCTGGAAACTCCTACGAGCAGTACTTC,TRBJ2-7,-,-,TRBV20-1
CASSKDFQVNQPQHF,TGTGCCAGCAGCAAAGATTTCCAGGTCAATCAGCCCCAGCATTTT,TRBJ1-5,few,-,TRBV21-1
CASPDPSLGSGSLNEQFF,TGTGCTAGTCCGGACCCCTCGCTGGGTAGCGGGAGCCTCAATGAGCAGTTCTTC,TRBJ2-1,-,TRBD2,TRBV12-5
CASRVTYNEQFF,TGTGCCAGCAGAGTAACATACAATGAGCAGTTCTTC,TRBJ2-1,-,-,TRBV2
CASSLSAGGRNIQYF,TGTGCCAGCAGCTTATCGGCGGGAGGAAGAAACATTCAGTACTTC,TRBJ2-4,few,TRBD2,TRBV7-8
CSVEGDRGGTGYEQYF,TGCAGCGTTGAAGGGGACCGGGGGGGAACGGGCTACGAGCAGTACTTC,TRBJ2-7,many,TRBD2,TRBV29-1
CASSLGPKIETQYF,TGTGCCAGCAGCTTAGGGCCTAAGATAGAGACCCAGTACTTC,TRBJ2-5,many,-,TRBV7-2
CASSKSRTSGREGQETQYF,TGTGCCAGCAGCAAGAGCCGGACTAGCGGGAGGGAGGGCCAAGAGACCCAGTACTTC,TRBJ2-5,-,TRBD2,TRBV7-8